Below are 13 T cell receptor beta chains sequenced from a single sample in a study of CD8 T cells in Susac syndrome. With random hexamers, reverse transcription was performed on about 0.5 to 1 ug of RNA. Each CDR3 protein is one row after TCRdb ran MiXCR on the immunoSEQ multiplex PCR reads. The sample carries 71,000 or so distinct CDR3 sequences, over 95% recorded once. The sample was CD4+ T cells from PBMCs. The source of these receptors is a human donor with multiple sclerosis.

This chain joins TRBV20-1 and TRBJ1-2; 7 bases fit TRBD1. Germline CDR1 and CDR2: DFQATT and SNEGSKA (reference sequence). The ends lost 1 base at V and 2 bases at J; junction bases unmatched: 1. This CDR3 spans 13 amino acids. CDR3 in amino acids: CSARGDSNYGYTF. CDR3 sequence (DNA): TGCAGTGCTAGAGGGGACAGCAACTATGGCTACACCTTC.

The chain employs TRBV12-3 or TRBV12-4 and TRBJ1-1; D is possibly TRBD1 (5 bases). V was clipped by 5 bases and J by 1 base, with 17 bases between them. This CDR3 spans 16 amino acids. The CDR3 region has the DNA TGTGCCAGCAGTGGGTATAGGACACTTCCGAACACTGAAGCTTTCTTT. Protein: CASSGYRTLPNTEAFF.

The chain uses TRBV7-2 and TRBJ2-3, with 10 bases matching TRBD2. Germline CDR1 reads SGHTA; CDR2 reads FQGNSA. This CDR3 comprises 18 residues. Losses at the gene ends were 0 bases for V and 2 bases for J; bases not matched to a gene: 8. The CDR3 sequence: CASSLAPTSGAYTDTQYF. CDR3 in DNA: TGTGCCAGCAGCTTAGCGCCCACTAGCGGGGCGTACACAGATACGCAGTATTTT.

The chain has TRBV5-4 and TRBJ2-5, with D possibly being TRBD1 or TRBD2 (5 bases each). The CDR3 is made up of 15 amino acids. With 4 bases removed from V and 4 bases from J, the gap between germline ends came to 17 bases. The germline V gene encodes CDR1 SGHNT and CDR2 YYREEE (reference sequence). CDR3 region: CASSLVGTGTETQYF. As DNA, the CDR3 is TGTGCCAGCAGCCTGGTGGGGACCGGAACAGAGACCCAGTACTTC.

This chain links TRBV29-1 with TRBJ2-1; 9 positions match TRBD1. With V trimmed by 4 bases and J by 4 bases, 5 bases remained unmatched. This CDR3 region has 14 residues. The germline V gene encodes CDR1 SQVTM and CDR2 ANQGSEA. The CDR3 loop reads CSVVNRGLYNEQFF. The CDR3 coding sequence is TGCAGCGTTGTCAACAGGGGGCTTTACAATGAGCAGTTCTTC.

The J gene is TRBJ1-3, the V gene TRBV9; no reliable D call. Trimming left V 5 bases short and J 6 bases short, with 12 bases between. CDR3 size: 13 residues. CDR1 is SGDLS and CDR2 is YYNGEE in the germline V gene. In nucleotides, the CDR3 is TGTGCCAGCAGTGAGGGTTGGGAAAACACCATATATTTT. It specifies CASSEGWENTIYF. Variable domain in full (rest from reference TRBV9 and TRBJ1-3): DSGVTQTPKHLITATGQRVTLRCSPRSGDLSVYWYQQSLDQGLQFLIQYYNGEERAKGNILERFSAQQFPDLHSELNLSSLELGDSALYFCASSEGWENTIYFGEGSWLTVV.

The chain combines TRBV30 with TRBJ2-7; 9 bases align to TRBD1. This CDR3 contains 14 residues. The ends lost 1 base at V and 3 bases at J; junction bases unmatched: 4. Germline values: CDR1 GTSNPN, CDR2 SVGIG (reference sequence). The CDR3 here is CAWSAGTGLYEQYF. CDR3 DNA sequence: TGTGCCTGGAGTGCCGGGACAGGGCTCTACGAGCAGTACTTC. Full variable domain (remainder filled in from reference TRBV30 and TRBJ2-7): SQTIHQWPATLVQPVGSPLSLECTVEGTSNPNLYWYRQAAGRGLQLLFYSVGIGQISSEVPQNLSASRPQDRQFILSSKKLLLSDSGFYLCAWSAGTGLYEQYFGPGTRLTVT.

V gene TRBV12-3 or TRBV12-4 combines with J gene TRBJ2-7, with a tentative D call TRBD2 (5 bases). There are 14 residues in the CDR3. The V and J ends lost 2 bases and 2 bases respectively, with 10 bases between them. CDR3 residues: CASSLLGNTYEQYF. Written as DNA, the CDR3 is TGTGCCAGCAGTTTACTCGGGAATACCTACGAGCAGTACTTC.

J is TRBJ2-1 and V is TRBV5-4; D might be TRBD2 (7 bases). This CDR3 contains 13 residues. Germline CDR1 reads SGHNT; CDR2 reads YYREEE (reference sequence). Trimming removed 2 bases from V and 6 bases from J, with 9 bases in between. CDR3: CASSLRGGNEQFF. The CDR3 region has the DNA TGTGCCAGCAGCTTAAGGGGGGGCAATGAGCAGTTCTTC.

V is TRBV28 and J is TRBJ2-5; the match to TRBD1 covers 8 bases. J lost 4 bases, V lost 7 bases, and 14 bases had no gene match. CDR1 is MDHEN and CDR2 is SYDVKM in the germline V gene. This CDR3 has 16 residues. The DNA of the CDR3 is TGTGCCAGCACCTCACCCGGACAGGGAGAGAGAGAGACCCAGTACTTC. Protein product: CASTSPGQGERETQYF.

The J gene is TRBJ1-2, the V gene TRBV20-1, with D perhaps TRBD1 (6 bases). Looked up from germline, CDR1 is DFQATT and CDR2 is SNEGSKA (reference sequence). V lost 4 bases to trimming and J lost 6 bases, with 18 bases between them. This CDR3 region has 14 residues. The DNA for the CDR3 is TGCAGTGCTACCAGGGGCAGGGAGGTTGATGGCTACACCTTC. Amino acid sequence: CSATRGREVDGYTF.

V gene TRBV7-2 combines with J gene TRBJ2-1; D unresolved. Trimming pared 5 bases from V and 7 bases from J, leaving 12 bases between. Germline CDR1 reads SGHTA; CDR2 reads FQGNSA. The CDR3 covers 13 residues. CDR3 amino acids: CASSPLSLNEQFF. Written as DNA, the CDR3 is TGTGCCAGCAGCCCACTTAGTTTAAATGAGCAGTTCTTC. The variable domain in full, completed from reference TRBV7-2 and TRBJ2-1, reads GAGVSQSPSNKVTEKGKDVELRCDPISGHTALYWYRQSLGQGLEFLIYFQGNSAPDKSGLPSDRFSAERTGGSVSTLTIQRTQQEDSAVYLCASSPLSLNEQFFGPGTRLTVL.

The chain has TRBV7-2 and TRBJ2-1; unclear D gene. V was clipped by 1 base and J by 10 bases, with 20 bases between them. The germline gives CDR1 SGHTA, CDR2 FQGNSA. CDR3 length equals 16 residues. CDR3 loop: CASSLGHGRLFPEQFF. The CDR3 region has the DNA TGTGCCAGCAGCTTAGGTCATGGACGGCTGTTTCCAGAGCAGTTCTTC.